These 24 T cell receptor beta chains came from one sample sequenced in a study of T cell changes during pregnancy in multiple sclerosis. Method: immunoSEQ multiplex PCR; TCRdb's copy keeps in-frame clones and lacks some. The sample carries about 70,000 clones, roughly 92% recorded once. Sequenced here: peripheral blood, sampled in the second trimester of pregnancy. These receptors were collected from a female donor in good health, enrolled as a control in a pregnancy study.

The chain couples TRBV2 to TRBJ2-5; weak D call: TRBD2 (5 bases). V gave up 6 bases and J gave up 5 bases, with 10 bases separating them. The germline V gene has CDR1 SNHLY and CDR2 FYNNEI. The CDR3 length is 12 residues. The CDR3 loop reads CASRAGGETQYF. The CDR3 DNA is TGTGCCAGCAGGGCCGGCGGGGAGACCCAGTACTTC.

This chain links TRBV2 with TRBJ1-6; D is possibly TRBD1 (6 bases). V was shortened by 6 bases and J by 4 bases, with 13 bases between the two germline ends. The germline gives CDR1 SNHLY, CDR2 FYNNEI. The CDR3 runs 15 residues. This chain's CDR3 is CASRETGSYNSPLHF. CDR3 coding DNA: TGTGCCAGCAGAGAAACAGGGTCTTATAATTCACCCCTCCACTTT. Based on the CDR3 plus reference TRBV2 and TRBJ1-6, the full variable domain is EPEVTQTPSHQVTQMGQEVILRCVPISNHLYFYWYRQILGQKVEFLVSFYNNEISEKSEIFDDQFSVERPDGSNFTLKIRSTKLEDSAMYFCASRETGSYNSPLHFGNGTRLTVT.

The chain is built from TRBV4-3 and TRBJ1-6; TRBD1 agrees at 9 bases. J gave up 5 bases and V 8 bases, and 10 bases lay outside the gene matches. Germline V gene data show CDR1 as LGHNA and CDR2 as YSLEER. The CDR3 length is 16 residues. The CDR3 sequence: CASAEGTGRHNSPLHF. The CDR3 nucleotides read TGCGCCAGCGCAGAGGGGACAGGGCGACATAATTCACCCCTCCACTTT.

V usage is TRBV4-3 and J usage is TRBJ2-2; maybe TRBD1 (5 bases). V was cut by 1 base and J by 0 bases, with 15 bases left in between. Germline CDR1 reads LGHNA; CDR2 reads YSLEER. The CDR3 spans 18 residues. As DNA, the CDR3 is TGCGCCAGCAGCCAAGTGAAGGGGAATCTAGCGAACACCGGGGAGCTGTTTTTT. It is translated as CASSQVKGNLANTGELFF.

The chain recombines TRBV7-8 with TRBJ2-5; weak D call: TRBD2 (6 bases). CDR1 is SGHVS, CDR2 FQNEAQ, per germline. V was shortened by 7 bases and J by 4 bases, with 16 bases between the two germline ends. There are 14 residues in the CDR3. The CDR3 DNA sequence: TGTGCCAGCACTCCCTGGGGGGACCGAGAGACCCAGTACTTC. Protein: CASTPWGDRETQYF.

The rearrangement links TRBV2 to TRBJ1-2; D is uncertain. CDR3 size: 12 residues. Trimming shortened V by 4 bases and J by 8 bases, and 11 bases separated the two germline ends. Germline V gene lookup returns CDR1 SNHLY and CDR2 FYNNEI. For the CDR3, the DNA is TGTGCCAGCAGTGGTGATCGAGGAGGCTACACCTTC. This gives the protein CASSGDRGGYTF.

V usage is TRBV5-6 and J usage is TRBJ1-6, with a tentative D call TRBD1 (5 bases). The ends were cut back, 0 bases at V and 6 bases at J, with 13 bases in the middle. The germline V gene has CDR1 SGHDT and CDR2 YYEEEE. The CDR3 loop spans 16 amino acids. The DNA for the CDR3 is TGTGCCAGCAGCTTGGGGGGCTTTATGGGTAATTCACCCCTCCACTTT. Residues: CASSLGGFMGNSPLHF.

V usage is TRBV19 and J usage is TRBJ2-2; 10 bases align to TRBD2. Germline CDR1 reads LNHDA; CDR2 reads SQIVND (reference sequence). The CDR3 runs to 17 residues. J lost 3 bases, V lost 4 bases, and 8 bases had no gene match. The CDR3 loop reads CASSKGTSGAHTGELFF. The CDR3 region has the DNA TGTGCCAGTAGTAAGGGTACTAGCGGGGCCCACACCGGGGAGCTGTTTTTT.

The chain employs TRBV27 and TRBJ1-2; a weak D match, TRBD1 (6 bases). Per the germline V gene, CDR1 is MNHEY and CDR2 is SMNVEV (reference sequence). The germline V and J ends were trimmed by 7 bases and 2 bases, with 14 bases remaining between them. The CDR3 length is 14 residues. This CDR3 is CASTPADRNYGYTF. Written as DNA, the CDR3 is TGTGCCAGCACCCCGGCGGACAGAAACTATGGCTACACCTTC.

V and J are TRBV15 and TRBJ1-3; D is unresolved. The V gene lost 1 base and the J gene lost 2 bases, with 12 bases spanning the gap. This CDR3 region has 16 residues. Per the germline V gene, CDR1 is LNHNV and CDR2 is YYDKDF (reference sequence). DNA of the CDR3: TGTGCCACCAGCAGAGGATCATTGCGGGCTGGAAACACCATATATTTT. It translates to CATSRGSLRAGNTIYF.

This rearrangement joins TRBV11-3 to TRBJ2-1; 7 nucleotides align to TRBD2. V lost 2 bases to trimming and J lost 4 bases; unmatched junction nucleotides: 5. CDR3 size: 15 residues. Germline V gives CDR1 SGHNT, CDR2 YENEEA. Here the CDR3 DNA reads TGTGCCAGCAGCTTAACGCGGGGGACTTACAATGAGCAGTTCTTC. Residues: CASSLTRGTYNEQFF.

The gene calls are TRBV29-1 and TRBJ2-3; 8 positions match TRBD2. This CDR3 comprises 15 residues. V lost 8 bases to trimming and J lost 0 bases; unmatched junction nucleotides: 10. Germline-derived CDR1 and CDR2 are SQVTM and ANQGSEA. The CDR3 sequence is CSQIGLAGSTDTQYF. The CDR3 DNA sequence: TGCAGCCAAATTGGACTAGCTGGAAGCACAGATACGCAGTATTTT.

The chain links TRBV7-9 to TRBJ2-5; TRBD1 aligns across 8 bases. The junction had 16 bases not matched to a gene; V was cut back by 3 bases and J by 4 bases. Germline V CDR1 and CDR2: SEHNR, FQNEAQ (reference sequence). This CDR3 is 18 amino acids long. The CDR3, as DNA: TGTGCCAGCAGCTTTCCTGAAGGACAGGGCCAATCGCGAGAGACCCAGTACTTC. Translated: CASSFPEGQGQSRETQYF.

V gene TRBV6-6 combines with J gene TRBJ1-2; 7 bases align to TRBD1. Germline V lookup: CDR1 MNHNY, CDR2 SVGAGI (reference sequence). This CDR3 has 15 amino acids. After removal of 2 bases from V and 7 bases from J, the junction contained 10 bases not matched to a gene. The CDR3 DNA is TGTGCCAGCAGTTACGGTCAGGGGGATCATGGTGGCTACACCTTC. Residues: CASSYGQGDHGGYTF.

The gene calls are TRBV20-1 and TRBJ1-2; possible D gene TRBD1, 5 bases. The CDR3 spans 11 residues. The V end lost 6 bases, the J end lost 5 bases, and 10 bases lay between the germline ends. Per germline, CDR1 DFQATT and CDR2 SNEGSKA (reference sequence). The DNA of the CDR3 is TGCAGTGCCCGGAGGGGATATGGCTACACCTTC. Translated, it gives CSARRGYGYTF.

The CDR3: CASTLRPGISDEQYF. DNA for the CDR3: TGTGCCAGCACCCTCAGGCCTGGAATTAGCGACGAGCAGTACTTC. The J gene is TRBJ2-7, the V gene TRBV7-2, with a tentative D call TRBD2 (5 bases). Germline assignment: CDR1 SGHTA and CDR2 FQGNSA. V lost 7 bases and J lost 5, with 21 bases in between. CDR3 size: 15 residues.

The chain uses TRBV7-6 and TRBJ2-7; D is unresolved. Per germline, CDR1 SGHVS and CDR2 FNYEAQ. Trimming stripped 4 bases from V and 2 bases from J, with 18 bases between. The CDR3 length is 16 residues. The CDR3 coding sequence is TGTGCCAGCAGCTCTAGAGGCCGGAAAGATACCTACGAGCAGTACTTC. Translating gives CASSSRGRKDTYEQYF.

This clone turned up a few times. The chain recombines TRBV4-3 with TRBJ1-3, with D perhaps TRBD1 (5 bases). The germline CDR1 and CDR2 sequences are LGHNA and YSLEER. V lost 0 bases and J lost 0, with 15 bases in between. The CDR3 spans 18 residues. The CDR3 region is CASSQEGLSRDSGNTIYF. Written as DNA, the CDR3 is TGCGCCAGCAGCCAAGAAGGTTTATCCAGGGACTCTGGAAACACCATATATTTT.

The rearrangement uses TRBV6-5 and TRBJ1-3; unclear D gene. Trimming shortened V by 2 bases and J by 2 bases, and 10 bases separated the two germline ends. Germline CDR1 reads MNHEY; CDR2 reads SVGAGI. This CDR3 comprises 15 residues. The CDR3 bases are TGTGCCAGCAGTTACGGTGGGCAAACTGGAAACACCATATATTTT. Amino acid sequence: CASSYGGQTGNTIYF.

This sequence joins TRBV6-5 and TRBJ2-2; 12 bases fit TRBD1. Germline V gives CDR1 MNHEY, CDR2 SVGAGI. The V and J ends lost 6 bases and 6 bases, in that order; junction bases with no gene match: 5. CDR3 size: 15 residues. In DNA form, the CDR3 reads TGTGCCAGCAGCTCCGGGACAGGGGGCTCCGGGGAGCTGTTTTTT. Protein sequence: CASSSGTGGSGELFF.

The gene calls are TRBV5-4 and TRBJ1-1; 8 bases are shared with TRBD1. V lost 4 bases, J lost 4 bases, and 3 bases stayed unmatched. Germline values: CDR1 SGHNT, CDR2 YYREEE (reference sequence). The length of the CDR3 is 13 residues. CDR3 region: CASSPGGFTEAFF. CDR3 DNA: TGTGCCAGCAGCCCAGGGGGCTTCACTGAAGCTTTCTTT.

A note on this clone: The junction shows a germline mismatch at one end, possibly a read error. As DNA, the CDR3 is TGCGCCAGCAGCCAAGATTGCGGGGACGCGCCTTTT. Translation: CASSQDCGDAPF. This sequence joins TRBV4-3 and TRBJ1-1; weak D call: TRBD1 (5 bases). The CDR3 is 12 residues long. Germline V gives CDR1 LGHNA, CDR2 YSLEER.

The V and J genes are TRBV4-1 and TRBJ1-5, with D possibly TRBD1 on 5 matching bases. The CDR3 contains 17 residues. V was trimmed by 3 bases and J by 1 base, leaving 16 bases between them. In germline, CDR1 is MGHRA, CDR2 YSYEKL. CDR3 nucleotide sequence: TGCGCCAGCAGCCAGTTGTGGGGGGTAAGGAGCAATCAGCCCCAGCATTTT. Translating it yields CASSQLWGVRSNQPQHF.

The J gene is TRBJ2-6, the V gene TRBV19; 7 bases agree with TRBD1. The CDR3 runs to 17 residues. V shed 5 bases, J shed 0 bases, and the junction held 7 bases outside the gene matches. In germline, CDR1 is LNHDA, CDR2 SQIVND (reference sequence). Written as DNA, the CDR3 is TGTGCCAGTAGTCGACGACAGGGAAGCTCTGGGGCCAACGTCCTGACTTTC. It specifies CASSRRQGSSGANVLTF.